This T cell receptor (beta chain) was documented in a study of shared clonotypes between healthy human individuals. V lost 2 bases and J 3 bases, leaving 17 bases between the germline ends. The length of the CDR3 is 17 residues. Germline values: CDR1 MNHEY, CDR2 SMNVEV (reference sequence). Sequenced by immunoSEQ multiplex PCR; TCRdb stores in-frame clones only, minus some. This sample has roughly 2,300,000 clones, with roughly 90% found just once. The specimen was naive CD4+ T cells from PBMCs. As to subset: CD45RA+ positively selected. This TCR derives from a man aged 18 to 35 in good health. Some clones in this sample may be carry-over from other donors' samples. The V and J genes are TRBV27 and TRBJ1-5, with D possibly being TRBD1 (5 bases). As DNA, the CDR3 is TGTGCCAGCAGTTTAAAGGCGGCAGGGAGGGCCAATCAGCCCCAGCATTTT. Protein: CASSLKAAGRANQPQHF.